Listed below are T cell receptor beta chains from one sample, sequenced in a study of OX40 agonist ivuxolimab in advanced cancers. Clones were sequenced by immunoSEQ multiplex PCR, and TCRdb holds only the in-frame ones, with some missing. There are more than 45,000 clones in the sample; 89% occur only once, and 12% lies in the top ten. The sample was CD4+ or CD8+ T cells sorted from blood, taken in a trial of the OX40 agonist ivuxolimab. These receptors all come from an adult with an advanced solid tumor such as melanoma, head and neck, liver or kidney cancer. Both conserved end residues are part of each CDR3. A D gene is named only where the DNA matches it firmly. A clone size is listed for some rows: how often the clone was seen (once, few, many), or a class if it is expanded.

d_call: .
v_call: TRBV19
j_call: TRBJ2-1
clone_size: .
cdr3_aa: CATQRGNYEQFF
cdr3_nt: TGTGCCACCCAACGGGGCAATTATGAGCAGTTCTTC

d_call: .
v_call: TRBV11-1
j_call: TRBJ2-1
clone_size: .
cdr3_aa: CASSPRGAGEDEQFF
cdr3_nt: TGTGCCAGCAGCCCCCGCGGTGCCGGTGAGGATGAGCAGTTCTTC

d_call: .
v_call: TRBV11-3
j_call: TRBJ1-1
clone_size: .
cdr3_aa: CASSLGTGSIAFF
cdr3_nt: TGTGCCAGCAGCTTAGGTACAGGGTCAATCGCTTTCTTT

d_call: .
v_call: TRBV7-9
j_call: TRBJ2-1
clone_size: .
cdr3_aa: CASSTYPDPYNEQFF
cdr3_nt: TGTGCCAGCAGCACCTACCCGGACCCATACAATGAGCAGTTCTTC

d_call: .
v_call: TRBV9
j_call: TRBJ1-1
clone_size: once
cdr3_aa: CASSADTNTEAFF
cdr3_nt: TGTGCCAGCAGCGCTGATACTAATACTGAAGCTTTCTTT

d_call: .
v_call: TRBV6-5
j_call: TRBJ2-5
clone_size: .
cdr3_aa: CASSPWRAGETQYF
cdr3_nt: TGTGCCAGCAGTCCCTGGAGGGCCGGGGAGACCCAGTACTTC

d_call: .
v_call: TRBV20-1
j_call: TRBJ2-7
clone_size: once
cdr3_aa: CSAVDRYEQYF
cdr3_nt: TGCAGTGCTGTTGACAGATACGAGCAGTACTTC

d_call: .
v_call: TRBV7-9
j_call: TRBJ2-4
clone_size: once
cdr3_aa: CASSLGRGAKNIQYF
cdr3_nt: TGTGCCAGCAGCTTAGGGAGGGGAGCCAAAAACATTCAGTACTTC

d_call: .
v_call: TRBV6-1
j_call: TRBJ2-3
clone_size: .
cdr3_aa: CASSELQSTDTQYF
cdr3_nt: TGTGCCAGCAGTGAACTCCAGAGCACAGATACGCAGTATTTT

d_call: .
v_call: TRBV7-3
j_call: TRBJ2-1
clone_size: .
cdr3_aa: CASSLGASADEQFF
cdr3_nt: TGTGCCAGCAGCTTAGGGGCTAGCGCGGATGAGCAGTTCTTC

d_call: TRBD1
v_call: TRBV6-5
j_call: TRBJ2-1
clone_size: .
cdr3_aa: CASSWDRNYNEQFF
cdr3_nt: TGTGCCAGCAGTTGGGACAGGAATTACAATGAGCAGTTCTTC

d_call: .
v_call: TRBV5-6
j_call: TRBJ2-3
clone_size: .
cdr3_aa: CASSLGQGLTDTQYF
cdr3_nt: TGTGCCAGCAGCTTGGGGCAGGGGCTAACAGATACGCAGTATTTT

d_call: TRBD2
v_call: TRBV7-9
j_call: TRBJ2-1
clone_size: .
cdr3_aa: CASSTPRTSGGYNEQFF
cdr3_nt: TGTGCCAGCAGTACTCCTCGGACTAGCGGCGGATACAATGAGCAGTTCTTC

d_call: .
v_call: TRBV6-1
j_call: TRBJ2-2
clone_size: medium-sized
cdr3_aa: CASSAVGQGYPGELFF
cdr3_nt: TGTGCCAGCAGTGCCGTTGGGCAGGGATACCCCGGGGAGCTGTTTTTT

d_call: TRBD2
v_call: TRBV10-3
j_call: TRBJ2-1
clone_size: once
cdr3_aa: CAIRLAGNEQFF
cdr3_nt: TGTGCCATCAGACTAGCGGGAAATGAGCAGTTCTTC

d_call: TRBD2
v_call: TRBV6-1
j_call: TRBJ2-1
clone_size: .
cdr3_aa: CASSEGTSGYNEQFF
cdr3_nt: TGTGCCAGCAGTGAAGGGACTAGCGGGTACAATGAGCAGTTCTTC

d_call: .
v_call: TRBV15
j_call: TRBJ1-6
clone_size: .
cdr3_aa: CATSRDGRGLINSPLHF
cdr3_nt: TGTGCCACCAGCAGAGATGGCAGGGGACTAATTAATTCACCCCTCCACTTT

d_call: .
v_call: TRBV6-1
j_call: TRBJ2-2
clone_size: .
cdr3_aa: CASSEGWGRTGELFF
cdr3_nt: TGTGCCAGCAGTGAGGGATGGGGAAGAACCGGGGAGCTGTTTTTT

d_call: TRBD2
v_call: TRBV7-3
j_call: TRBJ2-1
clone_size: .
cdr3_aa: CASSPGGRTWGDEQFF
cdr3_nt: TGTGCCAGCAGCCCCGGCGGGAGGACTTGGGGCGATGAGCAGTTCTTC

d_call: TRBD2
v_call: TRBV29-1
j_call: TRBJ2-3
clone_size: .
cdr3_aa: CSALPTSGYTDTQYF
cdr3_nt: TGCAGCGCCCTTCCCACTAGCGGATACACAGATACGCAGTATTTT

d_call: TRBD2
v_call: TRBV7-9
j_call: TRBJ2-5
clone_size: .
cdr3_aa: CASSLVELAAQETQYF
cdr3_nt: TGTGCCAGCAGCTTAGTAGAACTAGCGGCTCAAGAGACCCAGTACTTC

d_call: .
v_call: TRBV11-2
j_call: TRBJ2-2
clone_size: .
cdr3_aa: CASSLVGFGGELFF
cdr3_nt: TGTGCCAGCAGCTTAGTCGGATTCGGCGGGGAGCTGTTTTTT

d_call: TRBD1
v_call: TRBV6-5
j_call: TRBJ1-4
clone_size: .
cdr3_aa: CASSSRSGTVEKLFF
cdr3_nt: TGTGCCAGCAGTTCCCGGTCCGGGACAGTTGAAAAACTGTTTTTT

d_call: TRBD2
v_call: TRBV11-2
j_call: TRBJ2-3
clone_size: .
cdr3_aa: CASSLARTSSTDTQYF
cdr3_nt: TGTGCCAGCAGCTTAGCCCGGACTAGCAGCACAGATACGCAGTATTTT

d_call: TRBD1
v_call: TRBV6-5
j_call: TRBJ2-1
clone_size: .
cdr3_aa: CASSYDRAGGKDEQFF
cdr3_nt: TGTGCCAGCAGTTATGATAGGGCAGGGGGCAAGGATGAGCAGTTCTTC

d_call: .
v_call: TRBV7-9
j_call: TRBJ2-3
clone_size: .
cdr3_aa: CASSPSGLQSSTDTQYF
cdr3_nt: TGTGCCAGCAGCCCCAGCGGGTTACAATCTAGCACAGATACGCAGTATTTT

d_call: TRBD1
v_call: TRBV2
j_call: TRBJ1-1
clone_size: medium-sized
cdr3_aa: CASRDRLNTEAFF
cdr3_nt: TGTGCCAGCAGGGACAGGTTGAACACTGAAGCTTTCTTT

d_call: .
v_call: TRBV7-9
j_call: TRBJ2-1
clone_size: .
cdr3_aa: CASSPAERGDYEQFF
cdr3_nt: TGTGCCAGCAGTCCCGCCGAGAGGGGGGATTATGAGCAGTTCTTC

d_call: .
v_call: TRBV29-1
j_call: TRBJ1-2
clone_size: .
cdr3_aa: CSVEDPRAWDYGYTF
cdr3_nt: TGCAGCGTTGAAGATCCCCGGGCTTGGGACTATGGCTACACCTTC

d_call: .
v_call: TRBV11-2
j_call: TRBJ1-4
clone_size: .
cdr3_aa: CASSYLGVRQRDTNEKLFF
cdr3_nt: TGTGCCAGCAGTTACTTAGGGGTGAGACAGCGGGACACTAATGAAAAACTGTTTTTT

d_call: .
v_call: TRBV7-9
j_call: TRBJ2-1
clone_size: .
cdr3_aa: CASSAGLSYNEQFF
cdr3_nt: TGTGCCAGCAGCGCGGGTCTTTCCTACAATGAGCAGTTCTTC

d_call: TRBD1
v_call: TRBV5-1
j_call: TRBJ1-4
clone_size: .
cdr3_aa: CASTGATNEKLFF
cdr3_nt: TGCGCCAGTACAGGGGCAACTAATGAAAAACTGTTTTTT

d_call: TRBD2
v_call: TRBV13
j_call: TRBJ2-1
clone_size: .
cdr3_aa: CASSLSRLAGKNEQFF
cdr3_nt: TGTGCCAGCAGCTTATCTAGACTAGCGGGTAAGAATGAGCAGTTCTTC

d_call: TRBD1
v_call: TRBV29-1
j_call: TRBJ2-2
clone_size: .
cdr3_aa: CSADRGKGELFF
cdr3_nt: TGCAGTGCTGACAGGGGCAAGGGGGAGCTGTTTTTT

d_call: TRBD1
v_call: TRBV10-1
j_call: TRBJ1-1
clone_size: .
cdr3_aa: CASSEWDRAYTEAFF
cdr3_nt: TGCGCCAGCAGTGAGTGGGACAGGGCTTACACTGAAGCTTTCTTT

d_call: .
v_call: TRBV10-3
j_call: TRBJ2-4
clone_size: .
cdr3_aa: CAISESAQGSIQYF
cdr3_nt: TGTGCCATCAGTGAGTCAGCCCAGGGGTCCATTCAGTACTTC

d_call: TRBD2
v_call: TRBV19
j_call: TRBJ2-1
clone_size: .
cdr3_aa: CASSILAGESYNEQFF
cdr3_nt: TGTGCCAGTAGTATCCTAGCGGGAGAGTCCTACAATGAGCAGTTCTTC

d_call: .
v_call: TRBV27
j_call: TRBJ2-2
clone_size: .
cdr3_aa: CASSFGGRGVPGELFF
cdr3_nt: TGTGCCAGCAGTTTTGGCGGTAGGGGGGTACCCGGGGAGCTGTTTTTT

d_call: .
v_call: TRBV27
j_call: TRBJ1-5
clone_size: once
cdr3_aa: CASSLSGNQPQHF
cdr3_nt: TGTGCCAGCAGTTTATCCGGCAATCAGCCCCAGCATTTT

d_call: TRBD1
v_call: TRBV13
j_call: TRBJ1-3
clone_size: once
cdr3_aa: CASSQSTGIDTIYF
cdr3_nt: TGTGCCAGCAGCCAATCGACAGGGATTGACACCATATATTTT

d_call: .
v_call: TRBV4-2
j_call: TRBJ2-3
clone_size: .
cdr3_aa: CASSHPPVGSREDTQYF
cdr3_nt: TGTGCCAGCAGCCATCCCCCAGTCGGGAGCCGTGAAGATACGCAGTATTTT

d_call: .
v_call: TRBV9
j_call: TRBJ2-1
clone_size: once
cdr3_aa: CASSASSRGPYNEQFF
cdr3_nt: TGTGCCAGCAGCGCATCCTCGAGAGGGCCGTACAATGAGCAGTTCTTC

d_call: .
v_call: TRBV27
j_call: TRBJ1-2
clone_size: .
cdr3_aa: CASSSGYGYTF
cdr3_nt: TGTGCCAGCAGTTCCGGCTATGGCTACACCTTC

d_call: .
v_call: TRBV7-2
j_call: TRBJ2-6
clone_size: .
cdr3_aa: CASCRTSSGANVLTF
cdr3_nt: TGTGCCAGCTGCAGGACGAGCTCTGGGGCCAACGTCCTGACTTTC

d_call: .
v_call: TRBV4-2
j_call: TRBJ1-6
clone_size: .
cdr3_aa: CASSQDGDNSPLHF
cdr3_nt: TGTGCCAGCAGCCAAGATGGGGATAATTCACCCCTCCACTTT

d_call: .
v_call: TRBV6-5
j_call: TRBJ2-5
clone_size: .
cdr3_aa: CATQAETQYF
cdr3_nt: TGTGCCACACAGGCGGAGACCCAGTACTTC

d_call: TRBD1
v_call: TRBV7-3
j_call: TRBJ2-1
clone_size: .
cdr3_aa: CASSHTGGGEQFF
cdr3_nt: TGTGCCAGCAGCCACACAGGGGGCGGTGAGCAGTTCTTC

d_call: TRBD1
v_call: TRBV25-1
j_call: TRBJ2-2
clone_size: .
cdr3_aa: CASNGQGAGELFF
cdr3_nt: TGTGCCAGCAATGGACAGGGGGCCGGGGAGCTGTTTTTT